Below are 8 T cell receptor beta chains sequenced from a single sample in a study of shared clonotypes between healthy human individuals. Clones were read by immunoSEQ multiplex PCR, and TCRdb kept only the in-frame ones, dropping some. The profile shows over 1.4 million clones, roughly 95% of them singletons. The specimen sequenced was naive CD4+ T cells sorted from blood. As for subset: CD45RA+ positively selected. Receptor source: a man in his thirties or forties in good health.

V usage is TRBV10-3 and J usage is TRBJ2-2; 9 positions agree with TRBD1. The germline V gene encodes CDR1 ENHRY and CDR2 SYGVKD. The CDR3 covers 18 residues. The ends lost 0 bases at V and 5 bases at J; junction bases unmatched: 10. CDR3: CAISESTSGTGSTGELFF. The CDR3 bases are TGTGCCATCAGTGAGTCGACTTCCGGGACAGGGTCAACCGGGGAGCTGTTTTTT.

The chain carries TRBV7-2 and TRBJ1-1; no firm D call. Per germline, CDR1 SGHTA and CDR2 FQGNSA. CDR3 size: 13 residues. V was pared by 2 bases and J by 6 bases, with 10 bases between. CDR3 DNA sequence: TGTGCCAGCAGCTTAACGATTGCAGCTGAAGCTTTCTTT. Amino acid sequence: CASSLTIAAEAFF.

The chain employs TRBV5-4 and TRBJ2-5; D perhaps matches TRBD2 (6 bases). The V end lost 4 bases, the J end lost 5 bases, and 21 bases lay between the germline ends. The CDR3 contains 16 residues. Germline CDR1 and CDR2: SGHNT and YYREEE (reference sequence). This CDR3 reads CASSPTGLPRWETQYF. The CDR3 coding sequence is TGTGCCAGCAGCCCGACGGGACTCCCTCGGTGGGAGACCCAGTACTTC.

V gene TRBV7-2 combines with J gene TRBJ1-1; D call uncertain. Germline V CDR1 and CDR2: SGHTA, FQGNSA. Trimming shortened V by 2 bases and J by 4 bases, and 11 bases separated the two germline ends. The CDR3 totals 14 residues. In DNA form, the CDR3 reads TGTGCCAGCAGCTTATGGTGGGCGGGCACTGAAGCTTTCTTT. Residues: CASSLWWAGTEAFF.

The rearrangement joins TRBV29-1 to TRBJ2-7; D remains unclear. V lost 0 bases, J lost 4 bases, and 7 bases lay in between. The germline gives CDR1 SQVTM, CDR2 ANQGSEA. The CDR3 covers 12 residues. The CDR3 sequence is CSVEDLGYEQYF. The CDR3 nucleotides are TGCAGCGTTGAAGACCTTGGGTACGAGCAGTACTTC.

J is TRBJ2-3 and V is TRBV7-9; no clear D. The CDR3 loop spans 14 amino acids. Per the germline V gene, CDR1 is SEHNR and CDR2 is FQNEAQ (reference sequence). The germline V and J ends were trimmed by 1 base and 2 bases, with 7 bases remaining between them. CDR3 bases: TGTGCCAGCAGCTTAGTGGGCACCACAGATACGCAGTATTTT. Translating gives CASSLVGTTDTQYF.

The chain couples TRBV6-6 to TRBJ2-3; 10 nucleotides match TRBD2. This CDR3 has 16 amino acids. Germline CDR1 MNHNY, CDR2 SVGAGI (reference sequence). V trimming: 2 bases; J trimming: 2 bases; junction bases outside the gene matches: 4. DNA of the CDR3: TGTGCCAGCAGTTACCCAAGCGGGAGGGCCACAGATACGCAGTATTTT. It codes for CASSYPSGRATDTQYF.

V and J are TRBV15 and TRBJ1-3; D call uncertain. Per germline, CDR1 LNHNV and CDR2 YYDKDF (reference sequence). This CDR3 contains 12 residues. V shed 3 bases and J shed 4 bases, with 4 bases lying between them. In DNA, the CDR3 is TGTGCCACCAGCAGGTACGGAAACACCATATATTTT. It is translated as CATSRYGNTIYF.